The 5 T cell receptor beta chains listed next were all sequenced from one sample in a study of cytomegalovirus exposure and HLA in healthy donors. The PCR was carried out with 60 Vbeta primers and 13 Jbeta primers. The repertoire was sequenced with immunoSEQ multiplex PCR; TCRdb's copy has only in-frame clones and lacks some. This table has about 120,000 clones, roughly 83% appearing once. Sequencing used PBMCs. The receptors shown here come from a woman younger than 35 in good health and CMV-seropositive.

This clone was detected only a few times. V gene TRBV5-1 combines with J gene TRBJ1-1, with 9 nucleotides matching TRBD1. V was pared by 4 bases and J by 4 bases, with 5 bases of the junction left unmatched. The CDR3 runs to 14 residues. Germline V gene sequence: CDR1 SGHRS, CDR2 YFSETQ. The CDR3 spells CASSPQGASTEAFF. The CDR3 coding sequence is TGCGCCAGCAGCCCACAGGGGGCCAGCACTGAAGCTTTCTTT. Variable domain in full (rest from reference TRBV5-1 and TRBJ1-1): KAGVTQTPRYLIKTRGQQVTLSCSPISGHRSVSWYQQTPGQGLQFLFEYFSETQRNKGNFPGRFSGRQFSNSRSEMNVSTLELGDSALYLCASSPQGASTEAFFGQGTRLTVV.

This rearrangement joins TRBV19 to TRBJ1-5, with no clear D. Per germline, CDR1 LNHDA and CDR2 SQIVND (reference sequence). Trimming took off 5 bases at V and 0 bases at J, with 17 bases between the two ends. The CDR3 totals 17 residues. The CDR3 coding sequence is TGTGCCAGTAGTTACTACCGGGTCAGTCATAGCAATCAGCCCCAGCATTTT. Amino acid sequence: CASSYYRVSHSNQPQHF.

The CDR3 spells CAWSVHRGFGANVLTF. DNA of the CDR3: TGTGCCTGGAGTGTACATAGAGGATTTGGGGCCAACGTCCTGACTTTC. This chain links TRBV30 with TRBJ2-6; D gene uncertain. V was cut by 0 bases and J by 3 bases, with 12 bases left in between. The CDR3 covers 16 residues. CDR1 and CDR2 (germline): GTSNPN, SVGIG (reference sequence). The whole variable domain, filled in from reference TRBV30 and TRBJ2-6, reads SQTIHQWPATLVQPVGSPLSLECTVEGTSNPNLYWYRQAAGRGLQLLFYSVGIGQISSEVPQNLSASRPQDRQFILSSKKLLLSDSGFYLCAWSVHRGFGANVLTFGAGSRLTVL.

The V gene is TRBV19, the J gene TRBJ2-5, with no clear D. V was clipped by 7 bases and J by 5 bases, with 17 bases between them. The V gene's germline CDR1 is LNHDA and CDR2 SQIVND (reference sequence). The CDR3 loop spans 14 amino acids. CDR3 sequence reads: CASNAGRLRETQYF. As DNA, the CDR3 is TGTGCCAGTAATGCCGGCCGACTGAGGGAGACCCAGTACTTC.

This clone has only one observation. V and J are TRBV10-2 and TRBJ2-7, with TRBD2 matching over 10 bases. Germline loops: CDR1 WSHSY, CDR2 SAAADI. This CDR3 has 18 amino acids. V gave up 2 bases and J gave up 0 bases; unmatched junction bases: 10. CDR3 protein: CASSERGWTSGNSYEQYF. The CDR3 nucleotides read TGCGCCAGCAGTGAGAGGGGATGGACTAGCGGAAACTCCTACGAGCAGTACTTC.